These 5 T cell receptor beta chains came from one sample sequenced in a study of blood T cell repertoires in COVID-19. The table came from immunoSEQ multiplex PCR; TCRdb's copy has only in-frame clones and leaves some out. The sample contains about 130,000 clones, about 79% of which appear only once. Sequenced: peripheral blood. The receptors were gathered from a woman aged 80 or over with acute or convalescent COVID-19.

The chain has TRBV5-1 and TRBJ1-6; no reliable D call. This CDR3 has 14 residues. The ends were cut back, 3 bases at V and 5 bases at J, with 9 bases in the middle. CDR1 and CDR2 from the germline V gene are SGHRS and YFSETQ. The CDR3 region is CASSSRTDNSPLHF. In nucleotides, the CDR3 is TGCGCCAGCAGCTCCAGAACCGATAATTCACCCCTCCACTTT.

This clone appeared a single time. The V gene is TRBV5-1, the J gene TRBJ1-1; 8 bases are shared with TRBD1. Per the germline V gene, CDR1 is SGHRS and CDR2 is YFSETQ. V was pared by 0 bases and J by 6 bases, with 4 bases of the junction left unmatched. The CDR3 consists of 14 residues. CDR3 coding DNA: TGCGCCAGCAGCTTGGCAGGGGGCTATTCTGAAGCTTTCTTT. It specifies CASSLAGGYSEAFF.

The chain links TRBV5-1 to TRBJ1-1, with a possible D match to TRBD1 (6 bases). Trimming pared 3 bases from V and 1 base from J, leaving 13 bases between. CDR3 length: 15 amino acids. Per the germline V gene, CDR1 is SGHRS and CDR2 is YFSETQ. CDR3 loop: CASSSTGHSNTEAFF. CDR3 bases: TGCGCCAGCAGCTCGACGGGACACTCGAACACTGAAGCTTTCTTT.

This clone was detected only a few times. The chain employs TRBV5-4 and TRBJ2-7; possibly TRBD1 for D (5 bases). Deletions cut 1 base from V and 2 bases from J, with 13 bases between. The CDR3 loop spans 15 amino acids. The V gene's germline CDR1 is SGHNT and CDR2 YYREEE (reference sequence). This chain's CDR3 is CASSLQGTSAYEQYF. Written as DNA, the CDR3 is TGTGCCAGCAGCTTGCAGGGCACCTCTGCCTACGAGCAGTACTTC.

A single count supports this clone. This chain joins TRBV7-8 and TRBJ1-2; D may be TRBD1 (6 bases). The V and J ends lost 5 bases and 2 bases respectively, with 12 bases between them. Germline-derived CDR1 and CDR2 are SGHVS and FQNEAQ. The CDR3 contains 14 residues. The CDR3 bases are TGTGCCAGCAGCCCTTCACAGGGCAACTATGGCTACACCTTC. Translating it yields CASSPSQGNYGYTF.